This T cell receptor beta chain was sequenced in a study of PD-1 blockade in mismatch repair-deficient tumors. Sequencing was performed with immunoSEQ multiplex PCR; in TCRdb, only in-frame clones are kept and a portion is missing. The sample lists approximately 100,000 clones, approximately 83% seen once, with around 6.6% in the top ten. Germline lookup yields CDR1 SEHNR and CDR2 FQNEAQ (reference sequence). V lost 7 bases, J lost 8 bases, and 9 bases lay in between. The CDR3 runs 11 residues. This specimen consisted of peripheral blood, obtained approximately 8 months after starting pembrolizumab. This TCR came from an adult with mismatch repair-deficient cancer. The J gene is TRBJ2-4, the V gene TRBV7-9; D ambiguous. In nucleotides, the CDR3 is TGTGCCAGCACCCGTGGGGACATTCAGTACTTC. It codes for CASTRGDIQYF.